This T cell receptor (beta chain) was identified in a study of neoadjuvant anti-PD-1 for oral cavity cancer. Findings and limits, study-wide: With three patients per group, TCR findings need larger cohorts.

Blood libraries mostly used approximately 0.5 ug genomic DNA, six replicates each. Here immunoSEQ multiplex PCR was the method, and the copy in TCRdb shows in-frame clones only, minus some. Among 33,000 or so clones listed, roughly 85% were seen once. This sample's time point: after neoadjuvant nivolumab, at surgical resection. The V and J ends lost 5 bases and 6 bases, in that order; junction bases with no gene match: 9. Germline CDR1 and CDR2: SGHKS and YYEKEE (reference sequence). This CDR3 contains 14 residues. A note on this clone: Antigen unknown.

The specimen comprised PBMCs, sampled after nivolumab (anti-PD-1) treatment. The rearrangement joins TRBV5-5 to TRBJ1-2; 8 positions match TRBD1. The clonotype was recovered from a person between 35 and 79 years old with oral cavity squamous cell carcinoma. CDR3 residues: CASRRTGSGNGYTF. CDR3 coding DNA: TGTGCCAGCAGGCGGACAGGGAGCGGCAATGGCTACACCTTC. Filled out from reference TRBV5-5 and TRBJ1-2, the complete variable domain reads DAGVTQSPTHLIKTRGQQVTLRCSPISGHKSVSWYQQVLGQGPQFIFQYYEKEERGRGNFPDRFSARQFPNYSSELNVNALLLGDSALYLCASRRTGSGNGYTFGSGTRLTVV.